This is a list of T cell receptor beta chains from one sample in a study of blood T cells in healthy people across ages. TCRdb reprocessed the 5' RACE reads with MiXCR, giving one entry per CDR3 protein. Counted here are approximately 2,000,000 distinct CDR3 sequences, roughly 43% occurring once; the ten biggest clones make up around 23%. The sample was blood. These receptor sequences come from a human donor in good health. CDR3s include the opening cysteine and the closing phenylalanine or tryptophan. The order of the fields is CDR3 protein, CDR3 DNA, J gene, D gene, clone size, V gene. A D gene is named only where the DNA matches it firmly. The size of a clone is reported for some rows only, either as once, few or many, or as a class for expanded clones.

CDR3: CASSLTAGGPEAQYF
DNA: TGTGCCAGCAGCTTGACGGCGGGGGGGCCGGAGGCCCAGTACTTC
J: TRBJ2-5
D: TRBD2
size: few
V: TRBV5-6

CDR3: CASSVPYNEQFF
DNA: TGTGCCAGCAGTGTACCATACAATGAGCAGTTCTTC
J: TRBJ2-1
D: .
size: .
V: TRBV27

CDR3: CATSRRSGGDSPLHF
DNA: TGTGCCACCAGCAGAAGATCAGGGGGAGACTCACCCCTCCACTTT
J: TRBJ1-6
D: TRBD1
size: .
V: TRBV15

CDR3: CSVEPPSRGADTQYF
DNA: TGCAGCGTTGAACCCCCCTCCCGAGGGGCAGATACGCAGTATTTT
J: TRBJ2-3
D: .
size: many
V: TRBV29-1

CDR3: CATSDYTSGGHEQYF
DNA: TGTGCCACCAGTGATTACACTAGCGGGGGTCACGAGCAGTACTTC
J: TRBJ2-7
D: TRBD2
size: .
V: TRBV24-1

CDR3: CSASTGTSYNEQYF
DNA: TGCAGTGCTAGCACCGGGACTTCTTACAATGAGCAGTACTTC
J: TRBJ2-4
D: .
size: .
V: TRBV20-1

CDR3: CASSYDSPSYNEQFF
DNA: TGTGCCAGCAGTTACGACAGTCCATCCTACAATGAGCAGTTCTTC
J: TRBJ2-1
D: .
size: .
V: TRBV6-2/TRBV6-3

CDR3: CASSLVGDDQPQHF
DNA: TGTGCCAGCAGTTTAGTCGGGGACGATCAGCCCCAGCATTTT
J: TRBJ1-5
D: .
size: .
V: TRBV12-3/TRBV12-4

CDR3: CSGTDSPGEGYTF
DNA: TGCAGCGGTACGGACTCCCCCGGCGAGGGCTACACCTTC
J: TRBJ1-2
D: .
size: few
V: TRBV29-1

CDR3: CATSENRDSGGAFF
DNA: TGTGCCACCAGTGAAAATCGGGACTCCGGAGGGGCTTTCTTT
J: TRBJ1-1
D: .
size: few
V: TRBV24-1

CDR3: CASSLAEITDTQYF
DNA: TGTGCCAGCAGCTTGGCGGAGATCACAGATACGCAGTATTTT
J: TRBJ2-3
D: .
size: .
V: TRBV5-6

CDR3: CASSYTLGTQPQHF
DNA: TGTGCCAGCAGTTACACCCTGGGGACTCAGCCCCAGCATTTT
J: TRBJ1-5
D: .
size: few
V: TRBV6-5

CDR3: CSAEQGDYYGYTF
DNA: TGCAGTGCCGAACAGGGGGATTACTATGGCTACACCTTC
J: TRBJ1-2
D: TRBD1
size: .
V: TRBV20-1

CDR3: CASSKTGTSSTDTQYF
DNA: TGTGCCAGCAGTAAAACCGGGACTAGCAGCACAGATACGCAGTATTTT
J: TRBJ2-3
D: TRBD2
size: .
V: TRBV12-3/TRBV12-4

CDR3: CASSLRQTGEQYF
DNA: TGTGCCAGCAGCTTGCGTCAGACGGGCGAGCAGTACTTC
J: TRBJ2-7
D: .
size: .
V: TRBV7-2

CDR3: CASSLLPGGNQPQHF
DNA: TGTGCCAGCAGTTTACTCCCCGGTGGCAATCAGCCCCAGCATTTT
J: TRBJ1-5
D: .
size: few
V: TRBV6-5

CDR3: CASSQDGSEGQYYGYTF
DNA: TGCGCCAGCAGCCAAGATGGGTCCGAAGGACAGTACTATGGCTACACCTTC
J: TRBJ1-2
D: .
size: .
V: TRBV4-3

CDR3: CSVRMTSGGRSSYNEQFF
DNA: TGCAGCGTTCGAATGACTAGCGGGGGCCGTTCTTCCTACAATGAGCAGTTCTTC
J: TRBJ2-1
D: TRBD2
size: .
V: TRBV29-1

CDR3: CASSLAQAGTFTDTQYF
DNA: TGTGCCAGCAGCTTAGCCCAAGCGGGGACCTTCACAGATACGCAGTATTTT
J: TRBJ2-3
D: TRBD2
size: .
V: TRBV7-2

CDR3: CASSLPGAKYEQYF
DNA: TGTGCCAGCAGCTTACCAGGGGCCAAGTACGAGCAGTACTTC
J: TRBJ2-7
D: .
size: once
V: TRBV7-9

CDR3: CASGLRTVLNYGYTF
DNA: TGTGCTAGTGGTTTGCGGACAGTACTTAACTATGGCTACACCTTC
J: TRBJ1-2
D: .
size: few
V: TRBV12-5

CDR3: CASSLNPGQIIYEQYF
DNA: TGCGCCAGCAGCTTGAATCCCGGACAGATAATCTACGAGCAGTACTTC
J: TRBJ2-7
D: .
size: .
V: TRBV5-1

CDR3: CASSEFGQGFNQPQHF
DNA: TGTGCCAGCAGTGAATTCGGACAGGGGTTCAATCAGCCCCAGCATTTT
J: TRBJ1-5
D: TRBD1
size: .
V: TRBV2

CDR3: CATRGREEAFF
DNA: TGTGCCACCCGGGGACGGGAGGAAGCTTTCTTT
J: TRBJ1-1
D: .
size: .
V: TRBV10-3

CDR3: CASSSPGQGIHEQFF
DNA: TGCGCCAGCAGCTCCCCGGGACAGGGGATCCATGAGCAGTTCTTC
J: TRBJ2-1
D: TRBD1
size: few
V: TRBV5-1

CDR3: CASSIQGPSYNEQFF
DNA: TGTGCCAGCAGTATCCAAGGGCCCTCCTACAATGAGCAGTTCTTC
J: TRBJ2-1
D: .
size: .
V: TRBV28

CDR3: CASSEFSRGTLREQYF
DNA: TGTGCCAGCAGTGAATTTAGCAGGGGAACACTTCGGGAGCAGTACTTC
J: TRBJ2-7
D: .
size: .
V: TRBV2

CDR3: CASSQERGRGLETQYF
DNA: TGCGCCAGCAGCCAAGAAAGAGGACGGGGGTTAGAGACCCAGTACTTC
J: TRBJ2-5
D: .
size: .
V: TRBV4-3